The 23 T cell receptor beta chains in this list originate from one sample, sequenced in a study of T cell responses to AZD1222 COVID-19 vaccine (dated by TCRdb to the early 2020s). The sample's time point label is to be understood as: about 28 days (+/-7) after the second vaccine dose. Library method: the immunoSEQ multiplex PCR assay. TCRdb took this table from immuneACCESS and kept in-frame rearrangements with V and J called. Such tables lack part of the clones; where checked against another copy, unresolved V genes explain under half of the gap, and the rest is unexplained. Across this sample there are about 130,000 clones, with roughly 93% seen only once. The top ten constitute approximately 7% of the sample. Sequencing was performed on peripheral blood, taken 28 days after the second AZD1222 dose. These receptors were collected from an adult who received the AZD1222 COVID-19 vaccine.

The chain combines TRBV28 with TRBJ2-2; no reliable D call. The CDR3 consists of 15 residues. Germline V gives CDR1 MDHEN, CDR2 SYDVKM. Between the trimmed V and J ends, which lost 1 base and 6 bases, there was a span of 12 bases. The CDR3 loop is CASSLSSTGAGELFF. The CDR3 region has the DNA TGTGCCAGCAGTTTATCCTCTACTGGCGCCGGGGAGCTGTTTTTT.

The CDR3 DNA sequence: TGCGCCAGCAGCCAAGACCCAAAAGGGACAGGTTCCATGAACACTGAAGCTTTCTTT. Protein sequence: CASSQDPKGTGSMNTEAFF. The chain combines TRBV4-3 with TRBJ1-1, with 8 bases aligning to TRBD1. The V gene's germline CDR1 is LGHNA and CDR2 YSLEER. The CDR3 extends over 19 amino acids. Trimming cost V 0 bases and J 0 bases; bases outside gene matches: 12.

The rearrangement links TRBV5-1 to TRBJ2-2; TRBD1 matches at 7 bases. The CDR3 loop spans 15 amino acids. Per germline, CDR1 SGHRS and CDR2 YFSETQ. After removal of 0 bases from V and 1 base from J, the junction contained 0 bases not matched to a gene. The CDR3 region has the DNA TGCGCCAGCAGCTTGGGACAGGGGAACACCGGGGAGCTGTTTTTT. This sequence encodes CASSLGQGNTGELFF.

Turning to this clone: The junction and the germline gene differ at one end; a read error may be behind it. J is TRBJ1-2 and V is TRBV16; no firm D call. Germline CDR1 reads KGHSY; CDR2 reads FQNENV. The CDR3 is 12 amino acids. This CDR3 is CASSPTPQGFGF. CDR3 coding DNA: TGTGCCAGCAGCCCGACCCCACAAGGGTTTGGCTTC.

This rearrangement joins TRBV28 to TRBJ2-7; the match to TRBD2 covers 11 bases. The V gene end was trimmed by 2 bases and the J gene end by 6 bases; junction bases not matched to a gene: 3. The CDR3 loop spans 14 amino acids. Per the germline V gene, CDR1 is MDHEN and CDR2 is SYDVKM. CDR3 sequence reads: CASSLSLAGGEQYF. The CDR3 nucleotides read TGTGCCAGCAGTTTAAGCCTAGCGGGGGGCGAGCAGTACTTC. Full variable domain (rest looked up from reference TRBV28 and TRBJ2-7): DVKVTQSSRYLVKRTGEKVFLECVQDMDHENMFWYRQDPGLGLRLIYFSYDVKMKEKGDIPEGYSVSREKKERFSLILESASTNQTSMYLCASSLSLAGGEQYFGPGTRLTVT.

The table lists this clone with a count of one. The V call is TRBV12-3 or TRBV12-4, the J call TRBJ1-1; D gene unclear. The germline V and J ends were trimmed by 7 bases and 0 bases, with 9 bases remaining between them. The CDR3 spans 13 residues. The CDR3 bases are TGTGCCAGCAAGTCGGTGCTGAACACTGAAGCTTTCTTT. It translates to CASKSVLNTEAFF.

The chain is built from TRBV13 and TRBJ2-7, with D hard to call. The germline CDR1 and CDR2 sequences are PRHDT and FYEKMQ (reference sequence). Trimming removed 3 bases at V and 5 bases at J, with 14 bases between. CDR3 length: 14 amino acids. The CDR3 region has the DNA TGTGCCAGCAGCTTGTGGCTAGTCCCCCACGAGCAGTACTTC. This sequence encodes CASSLWLVPHEQYF.

The genes are TRBV5-6 and TRBJ1-1; 8 bases line up with TRBD1. This CDR3 has 16 residues. Per the germline V gene, CDR1 is SGHDT and CDR2 is YYEEEE. After removal of 4 bases from V and 1 base from J, the junction contained 9 bases not matched to a gene. CDR3 region: CASSALGQGRNTEAFF. CDR3 in DNA: TGTGCCAGCAGCGCCCTAGGACAGGGCAGGAACACTGAAGCTTTCTTT.

The rearrangement joins TRBV18 to TRBJ2-7; 12 bases are a match to TRBD2. Germline V gene data show CDR1 as KGHSH and CDR2 as LQKENI. The CDR3 is 18 amino acids. The V and J ends lost 0 bases and 6 bases, in that order; junction bases with no gene match: 12. DNA of the CDR3: TGTGCCAGCTCACCACCGGGGCTAGCGGGGGGGCCTCTCGGCGAGCAGTACTTC. Translating gives CASSPPGLAGGPLGEQYF.

This clone turned up a few times. This chain links TRBV4-3 with TRBJ2-7; possible D gene TRBD1, 6 bases. This CDR3 has 15 amino acids. Germline CDR1 LGHNA, CDR2 YSLEER. The V and J ends lost 0 bases and 0 bases respectively, with 9 bases between them. The CDR3 region has the DNA TGCGCCAGCAGCCAAGAGGGACATAGCTCCTACGAGCAGTACTTC. Translation gives CASSQEGHSSYEQYF.

This clone was observed a single time. The chain links TRBV7-9 to TRBJ1-1, with 7 bases matching TRBD1. The CDR3 is 15 amino acids. CDR1 and CDR2 from the germline V gene are SEHNR and FQNEAQ (reference sequence). V shed 3 bases and J 1 base; nucleotides not matched to a gene: 5. CDR3 residues: CASSFLQGENTEAFF. CDR3 nucleotides: TGTGCCAGCAGCTTCCTCCAGGGGGAGAACACTGAAGCTTTCTTT.

V gene TRBV10-3 combines with J gene TRBJ1-2, with D possibly being TRBD1 (6 bases). This CDR3 contains 15 residues. The V gene's germline CDR1 is ENHRY and CDR2 SYGVKD. V was trimmed by 3 bases and J by 3 bases, leaving 14 bases between them. CDR3 nucleotides: TGTGCCATCAGTGAATCGACAGGAAAGGACTATGGCTACACCTTC. Translated: CAISESTGKDYGYTF.

This clone was recorded once. J is TRBJ1-5 and V is TRBV6-5; D gene ambiguous. The CDR3 consists of 15 residues. With 4 bases removed from V and 2 bases from J, the gap between germline ends came to 12 bases. Germline V gene data show CDR1 as MNHEY and CDR2 as SVGAGI. For the CDR3, the DNA is TGTGCCAGCAGTTTTCTCGGGATTCGCAATCAGCCCCAGCATTTT. This translates into CASSFLGIRNQPQHF.

The gene calls are TRBV5-8 and TRBJ1-5; no definite D call. V lost 1 base, J lost 4 bases, and 12 bases lay in between. CDR1 and CDR2 from the germline V gene are SGHTS and YDEGEE. This CDR3 is 15 amino acids long. CDR3 in amino acids: CASSLRGWENQPQHF. CDR3 bases: TGTGCCAGCAGCTTGCGGGGATGGGAAAATCAGCCCCAGCATTTT.

This rearrangement joins TRBV28 to TRBJ1-2; 11 bases align to TRBD1. Trimming cost V 4 bases and J 7 bases; bases outside gene matches: 5. Looked up from germline, CDR1 is MDHEN and CDR2 is SYDVKM. This CDR3 is built from 14 residues. This chain's CDR3 is CASSSGQGVGGYTF. Here the CDR3 DNA reads TGTGCCAGCAGTTCGGGACAGGGGGTCGGTGGCTACACCTTC.

This sequence joins TRBV5-1 and TRBJ1-4, with D unresolved. The germline gives CDR1 SGHRS, CDR2 YFSETQ. The V end lost 2 bases, the J end lost 8 bases, and 13 bases lay between the germline ends. The CDR3 loop spans 14 amino acids. The chain's CDR3 is CASSLLLGGEKLFF. DNA of the CDR3: TGCGCCAGCAGCTTACTCCTGGGTGGGGAAAAACTGTTTTTT.

The chain uses TRBV6-5 and TRBJ1-4; no reliable D call. The CDR3 loop spans 13 amino acids. Germline lookup yields CDR1 MNHEY and CDR2 SVGAGI. Trimming left V 10 bases short and J 0 bases short, with 9 bases between. As DNA, the CDR3 is TGTGCCAATTTGAGGTCAACTAATGAAAAACTGTTTTTT. Translated: CANLRSTNEKLFF.

The chain employs TRBV7-9 and TRBJ1-1; D gene unclear. Germline assignment: CDR1 SEHNR and CDR2 FQNEAQ (reference sequence). Deletions cut 5 bases from V and 1 base from J, with 8 bases between. The CDR3 is 13 residues long. CDR3 loop: CASSGPKNTEAFF. DNA for the CDR3: TGTGCCAGCAGCGGGCCAAAGAACACTGAAGCTTTCTTT.

The V and J genes are TRBV11-2 and TRBJ1-3; 7 bases line up with TRBD1. Trimming cost V 3 bases and J 0 bases; bases outside gene matches: 11. This CDR3 region has 18 residues. Germline assignment: CDR1 SGHAT and CDR2 FQNNGV. CDR3: CASSFGLGQSSSGNTIYF. CDR3 coding DNA: TGTGCCAGCAGCTTTGGTTTGGGACAGTCGAGCTCTGGAAACACCATATATTTT.

The chain employs TRBV2 and TRBJ2-7; tentatively, D is TRBD1 or TRBD2 (5 bases each). The CDR3 is 13 amino acids. CDR1 is SNHLY, CDR2 FYNNEI, per germline. V was pared by 8 bases and J by 6 bases, with 17 bases between. CDR3 protein: CASSTQRGGEQYF. The CDR3 bases are TGTGCCAGCTCAACCCAGAGGGGTGGCGAGCAGTACTTC.

This clone was recorded a few times. This chain connects TRBV7-3 to TRBJ2-2; TRBD1 aligns across 7 bases. The CDR3 covers 17 residues. J was trimmed by 0 bases and V by 4 bases; bases with no gene match: 8. The germline gives CDR1 SGHTA, CDR2 FQGTGA. DNA for the CDR3: TGTGCCAGCAGCTCAAACGAGGGGGCCGCGAACACCGGGGAGCTGTTTTTT. This encodes CASSSNEGAANTGELFF.

The chain joins TRBV30 to TRBJ1-1; D not certain. The V end was cut by 5 bases, the J end by 0 bases, with 10 bases between. This CDR3 has 13 amino acids. Germline V gives CDR1 GTSNPN, CDR2 SVGIG (reference sequence). In DNA, the CDR3 is TGTGCCTGGTTTGAACGTATGAACACTGAAGCTTTCTTT. Protein sequence: CAWFERMNTEAFF.

The rearrangement joins TRBV6-5 to TRBJ2-7, with D unclear. Germline V gene lookup returns CDR1 MNHEY and CDR2 SVGAGI. The CDR3 extends over 11 amino acids. V shed 6 bases and J shed 5 bases, with 8 bases lying between them. CDR3 protein: CASRRVHEQYF. As DNA, the CDR3 is TGTGCCAGCAGGAGAGTTCACGAGCAGTACTTC.